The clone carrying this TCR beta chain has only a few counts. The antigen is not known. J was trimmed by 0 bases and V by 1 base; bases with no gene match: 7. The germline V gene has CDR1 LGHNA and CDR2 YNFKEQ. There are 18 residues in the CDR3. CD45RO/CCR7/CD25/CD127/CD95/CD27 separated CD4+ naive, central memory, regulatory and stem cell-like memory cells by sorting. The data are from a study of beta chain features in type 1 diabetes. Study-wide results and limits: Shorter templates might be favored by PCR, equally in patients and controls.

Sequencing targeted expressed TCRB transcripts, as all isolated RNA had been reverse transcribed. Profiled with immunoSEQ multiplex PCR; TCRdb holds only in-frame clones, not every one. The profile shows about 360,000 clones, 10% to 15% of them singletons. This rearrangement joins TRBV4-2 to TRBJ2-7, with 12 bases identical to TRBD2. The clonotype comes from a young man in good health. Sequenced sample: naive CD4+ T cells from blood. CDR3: CASSQGLAGGGTSYEQYF. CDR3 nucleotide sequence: TGTGCCAGCAGCCAAGGGCTAGCGGGAGGGGGGACCTCCTACGAGCAGTACTTC.